The 15 T cell receptor beta chains in this list originate from one sample, sequenced in a study of T cell changes during pregnancy in multiple sclerosis (dated by TCRdb to the late 2010s). To prepare the library, the immunoSEQ multiplex PCR assay was applied. Here the immuneACCESS table is served through TCRdb, limited to in-frame sequences with V and J called. Missing clones are a known gap in these copies; in checked studies unresolved V genes cover under half, and the rest lacks a known reason. The sample table contains some 80,000 clones; only one count was recorded for 92% of them. Clones ranked in the top ten supply about 2.5% of the sample. This sample comprised peripheral blood, obtained before pregnancy. Source of these receptors: a female donor with multiple sclerosis, enrolled in a pregnancy study.

This rearrangement joins TRBV7-9 to TRBJ1-2; the D gene is possibly TRBD1 (5 bases). The ends were cut back, 8 bases at V and 5 bases at J, with 15 bases in the middle. This CDR3 contains 13 residues. The germline V gene has CDR1 SEHNR and CDR2 FQNEAQ (reference sequence). The CDR3 loop is CASERGTDYGYTF. Written as DNA, the CDR3 is TGTGCCAGCGAGCGCGGGACGGATTATGGCTACACCTTC.

The chain has TRBV28 and TRBJ2-3; D may be TRBD2 (5 bases). The CDR3 is 13 amino acids. Germline CDR1 reads MDHEN; CDR2 reads SYDVKM. The V and J ends lost 3 bases and 4 bases respectively, with 8 bases between them. CDR3 residues: CASSFLRADTQYF. CDR3 nucleotide sequence: TGTGCCAGCAGTTTCTTGCGGGCAGATACGCAGTATTTT.

This chain uses TRBV5-4 with TRBJ1-1; perhaps TRBD1 as D (5 bases). V lost 4 bases and J lost 3, with 13 bases in between. The CDR3 is 14 amino acids. Germline V CDR1 and CDR2: SGHNT, YYREEE (reference sequence). CDR3 sequence (DNA): TGTGCCAGCAGCCCCACTTGGGGCGACACTGAAGCTTTCTTT. Translated: CASSPTWGDTEAFF.

Only one count was recorded for this clone. This chain uses TRBV30 with TRBJ2-3; the D gene is possibly TRBD1 (5 bases). Trimming stripped 5 bases from V and 0 bases from J, with 12 bases between. The CDR3 contains 14 residues. The germline V gene encodes CDR1 GTSNPN and CDR2 SVGIG (reference sequence). This CDR3 reads CAWDRTSSTDTQYF. The CDR3 nucleotides read TGTGCCTGGGACAGAACCTCTAGCACAGATACGCAGTATTTT.

This clone was detected a few times. The chain uses TRBV2 and TRBJ1-1; D unclear. Trimming shortened V by 4 bases and J by 8 bases, and 8 bases separated the two germline ends. Germline lookup yields CDR1 SNHLY and CDR2 FYNNEI. The CDR3 sequence is 11 residues long. CDR3 residues: CASSVTTEAFF. The CDR3 nucleotides read TGTGCCAGCAGTGTGACGACAGAAGCTTTCTTT.

This chain connects TRBV15 to TRBJ1-3; D is undetermined. V lost 0 bases to trimming and J lost 0 bases, with 6 bases between them. The CDR3 has 15 amino acids. Germline CDR1 reads LNHNV; CDR2 reads YYDKDF (reference sequence). The CDR3 bases are TGTGCCACCAGCAGAGACCGGAGCTCTGGAAACACCATATATTTT. Residues: CATSRDRSSGNTIYF.

The V call is TRBV14, the J call TRBJ1-2, with 10 nucleotides matching TRBD1. The CDR3 length is 16 residues. With V trimmed by 4 bases and J by 7 bases, 12 bases remained unmatched. Germline-derived CDR1 and CDR2 are SGHDN and FVKESK. The CDR3 is CASSPDPGTGVGGYTF. CDR3 in DNA: TGTGCCAGCAGCCCTGATCCCGGGACAGGGGTCGGTGGCTACACCTTC.

This chain connects TRBV6-1 to TRBJ2-7; 9 bases fit TRBD2. The CDR3 extends over 18 amino acids. The V gene end was trimmed by 2 bases and the J gene end by 3 bases; junction bases not matched to a gene: 14. The germline V gene has CDR1 MNHNS and CDR2 SASEGT. Here the CDR3 DNA reads TGTGCCAGCAGTGAATTAGCCCCCATAGCGGGAGTTCGCTACGAGCAGTACTTC. Translation: CASSELAPIAGVRYEQYF.

J is TRBJ1-3 and V is TRBV2; no clear D. The germline gives CDR1 SNHLY, CDR2 FYNNEI. Trimming removed 6 bases at V and 0 bases at J, with 12 bases between. CDR3 length: 15 amino acids. The CDR3 DNA follows: TGTGCCAGCAGCAGAGAGGCGCTCTCTGGAAACACCATATATTTT. Translation: CASSREALSGNTIYF.

The chain combines TRBV6-1 with TRBJ2-3; TRBD1 aligns across 9 bases. CDR1 and CDR2 from the germline V gene are MNHNS and SASEGT. The CDR3 has 15 amino acids. The V and J ends lost 6 bases and 6 bases, in that order; junction bases with no gene match: 10. For the CDR3, the DNA is TGTGCCAGCAGGACGGGACAGGGACCCCCTGATACGCAGTATTTT. Translated: CASRTGQGPPDTQYF.

This chain joins TRBV5-1 and TRBJ1-3, with 9 nucleotides matching TRBD1. The CDR3 is made up of 14 amino acids. CDR1 SGHRS and CDR2 YFSETQ come from the germline V gene. Unmatched junction bases numbered 3, after V lost 4 bases and J lost 4 bases. In DNA, the CDR3 is TGCGCCAGCAGCAGCGGGACAGGGGGAAACACCATATATTTT. It codes for CASSSGTGGNTIYF.

This chain connects TRBV7-2 to TRBJ2-1; 7 bases line up with TRBD2. Germline CDR1 and CDR2: SGHTA and FQGNSA. The length of the CDR3 is 16 residues. Trimming cost V 3 bases and J 0 bases; bases outside gene matches: 5. CDR3 sequence (DNA): TGTGCCAGCAGCTTTGGGCGGGGGAGCTCCTACAATGAGCAGTTCTTC. Its protein is CASSFGRGSSYNEQFF. Full variable domain (rest looked up from reference TRBV7-2 and TRBJ2-1): GAGVSQSPSNKVTEKGKDVELRCDPISGHTALYWYRQSLGQGLEFLIYFQGNSAPDKSGLPSDRFSAERTGGSVSTLTIQRTQQEDSAVYLCASSFGRGSSYNEQFFGPGTRLTVL.

The chain has TRBV18 and TRBJ1-2; tentative D call: TRBD1 (5 bases). Germline values: CDR1 KGHSH, CDR2 LQKENI. The CDR3 contains 13 residues. The V end lost 3 bases, the J end lost 4 bases, and 9 bases lay between the germline ends. The CDR3 nucleotides are TGTGCCAGCTCACCCCAGGGCGGCTATGGCTACACCTTC. Translating it yields CASSPQGGYGYTF.

This chain uses TRBV18 with TRBJ2-5; 8 bases map to TRBD2. CDR1 is KGHSH and CDR2 is LQKENI in the germline V gene. The CDR3 is 13 amino acids. J lost 5 bases, V lost 3 bases, and 2 bases had no gene match. CDR3 in DNA: TGTGCCAGCTCACCGGGACTAGGGGAGACCCAGTACTTC. Protein product: CASSPGLGETQYF.

This chain joins TRBV27 and TRBJ2-7, with 8 bases aligning to TRBD2. Trimming cost V 6 bases and J 4 bases; bases outside gene matches: 14. From germline, CDR1 is MNHEY and CDR2 SMNVEV (reference sequence). This CDR3 spans 16 amino acids. The CDR3 bases are TGTGCCAGCAGCCGGGGGGTGGGGACTAGGTCTTACGAGCAGTACTTC. It is translated as CASSRGVGTRSYEQYF.